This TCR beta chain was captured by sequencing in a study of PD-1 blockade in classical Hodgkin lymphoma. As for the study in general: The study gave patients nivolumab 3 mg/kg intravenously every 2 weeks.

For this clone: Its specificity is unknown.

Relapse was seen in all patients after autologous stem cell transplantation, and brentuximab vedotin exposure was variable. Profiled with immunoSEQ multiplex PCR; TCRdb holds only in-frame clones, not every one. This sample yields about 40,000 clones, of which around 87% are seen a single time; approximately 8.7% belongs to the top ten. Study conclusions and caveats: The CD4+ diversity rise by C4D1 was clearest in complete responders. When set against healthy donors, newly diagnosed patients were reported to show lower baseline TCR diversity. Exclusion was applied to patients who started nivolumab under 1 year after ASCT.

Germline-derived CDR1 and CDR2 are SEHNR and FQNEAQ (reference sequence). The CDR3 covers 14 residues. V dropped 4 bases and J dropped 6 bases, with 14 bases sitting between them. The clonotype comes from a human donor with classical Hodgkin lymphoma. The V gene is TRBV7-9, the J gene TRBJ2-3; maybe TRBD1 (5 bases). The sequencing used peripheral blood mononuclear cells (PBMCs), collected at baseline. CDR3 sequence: CASSSLQGGDTQYF. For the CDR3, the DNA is TGTGCCAGCAGCTCTCTCCAGGGTGGGGATACGCAGTATTTT.